This TCR beta chain appears in the sequencing data of a study of PD-L1 blockade in urothelial cancer. Overall study: Samples came from 3 weeks, at the second dose, and 6 weeks into treatment. T cells numbered a median of about 150,000 in the blood samples.

Synthetic analogs of TCR templates were spiked into every PCR. Using immunoSEQ multiplex PCR, the repertoire was profiled, and TCRdb retains in-frame clones only, with some absent. The sample records around 130,000 clones, approximately 84% being singletons. Germline V gene sequence: CDR1 SGHRS, CDR2 YFSETQ. The CDR3 contains 18 residues. V dropped 0 bases and J dropped 4; count of bases not matched to a gene: 8. This clone has just a few counts. This sample's time point: pretreatment peripheral blood. The sample in question was PBMCs, obtained around atezolizumab (anti-PD-L1) treatment. The rearrangement uses TRBV5-1 and TRBJ1-4; TRBD1 matches 11 bases. The TCR sequence derives from a man aged 50 or older with urothelial cancer. The CDR3 loop is CASSLGGQGALLNEKLFF. The CDR3 bases are TGCGCCAGCAGCTTGGGAGGACAGGGGGCGCTCCTTAATGAAAAACTGTTTTTT.